This note documents a single T cell receptor beta chain sequence. The entry originates in a study of blood T cell repertoires in COVID-19. Per the original methods: Reference gene primer amplification gave nucleated cell count estimates. The assay was immunoSEQ multiplex PCR, and TCRdb's table has in-frame clones only and misses some. V, J and clone size were drawn from that table, and D and trimming were deduced from the DNA. This table holds some 220,000 clones, over 80% found once. Germline V lookup: CDR1 SGHTA, CDR2 FQGNSA. The junction had 6 bases not matched to a gene; V was cut back by 1 base and J by 4 bases. The CDR3 has 15 residues.

This sequence was found in a woman aged 60-75 years with active or convalescent COVID-19. V usage is TRBV7-2 and J usage is TRBJ2-7, with 8 bases matching TRBD2. Material for sequencing was peripheral blood. CDR3 in amino acids: CASSLGPGGHYEQYF. CDR3 nucleotides: TGTGCCAGCAGCTTAGGGCCGGGAGGGCATTACGAGCAGTACTTC.